These 27 T cell receptor beta chains were sequenced from one sample in a study of cytomegalovirus exposure and HLA in healthy donors. Researchers ran the PCR with 60 Vbeta and 13 Jbeta primers. Libraries were prepared by immunoSEQ multiplex PCR; TCRdb keeps only in-frame clonotypes and omits some of them. Of about 100,000 clones listed, about four fifths are singletons. The sample was PBMCs. The receptor set was obtained from a man in his forties in good health and CMV-seropositive.

The CDR3 sequence: CASSQVGQIPIEQYF. The CDR3 region has the DNA TGCGCCAGCAGCCAAGTGGGACAGATACCTATCGAGCAGTACTTC. The rearrangement joins TRBV4-1 to TRBJ2-7; 7 bases match TRBD1. V gave up 1 base and J gave up 6 bases; unmatched junction bases: 9. The CDR3 spans 15 residues. From germline, CDR1 is MGHRA and CDR2 YSYEKL.

The chain combines TRBV29-1 with TRBJ2-1; 10 bases map to TRBD1. J gave up 2 bases and V 8 bases, and 6 bases lay outside the gene matches. Germline-derived CDR1 and CDR2 are SQVTM and ANQGSEA. This CDR3 comprises 14 residues. CDR3 bases: TGCAGCACCCGGACAGGGGGTACCTACAATGAGCAGTTCTTC. This gives the protein CSTRTGGTYNEQFF.

The chain couples TRBV5-4 to TRBJ2-5; 12 nucleotides match TRBD2. Germline V gives CDR1 SGHNT, CDR2 YYREEE (reference sequence). This CDR3 region has 15 residues. J was trimmed by 2 bases and V by 4 bases; bases with no gene match: 3. DNA of the CDR3: TGTGCCAGCAGCGCCCTAGCGGGGGGGCAAGAGACCCAGTACTTC. It is translated as CASSALAGGQETQYF.

The chain has TRBV20-1 and TRBJ2-7; TRBD2 matches 7 bases. There are 11 residues in the CDR3. CDR1 is DFQATT and CDR2 is SNEGSKA in the germline V gene (reference sequence). CDR3 protein: CSGAGAYEQYF. The CDR3 nucleotides are TGCTCCGGGGCGGGAGCCTACGAGCAGTACTTC.

The V gene is TRBV28, the J gene TRBJ1-1; the D gene is possibly TRBD1 (5 bases). The CDR3 is 13 amino acids. Between the trimmed V and J ends, which lost 6 bases and 1 base, there was a span of 9 bases. From germline, CDR1 is MDHEN and CDR2 SYDVKM. The CDR3 is CASRATENTEAFF. Written as DNA, the CDR3 is TGTGCCAGCAGGGCGACAGAGAACACTGAAGCTTTCTTT. Looking up the rest from reference TRBV28 and TRBJ1-1 gives the full variable domain: DVKVTQSSRYLVKRTGEKVFLECVQDMDHENMFWYRQDPGLGLRLIYFSYDVKMKEKGDIPEGYSVSREKKERFSLILESASTNQTSMYLCASRATENTEAFFGQGTRLTVV.

The chain couples TRBV6-6 to TRBJ2-7, with TRBD1 identical over 9 bases. The CDR3 contains 14 residues. V was clipped by 6 bases and J by 5 bases; unmatched bases: 8. Germline V lookup: CDR1 MNHNY, CDR2 SVGAGI (reference sequence). The CDR3 DNA follows: TGTGCCAGCAGCGGGACAGGGAAGCCGAACGAGCAGTACTTC. Translation gives CASSGTGKPNEQYF.

The CDR3 region has the DNA TGTGCCAGCAGTGAGGGCAGGGGGGCAGATACGCAGTATTTT. Translation gives CASSEGRGADTQYF. The chain has TRBV2 and TRBJ2-3, with D tentatively TRBD1 (7 bases). CDR1 SNHLY and CDR2 FYNNEI come from the germline V gene. The V gene lost 3 bases and the J gene lost 4 bases, with 11 bases spanning the gap. The CDR3 spans 14 residues.

The chain is built from TRBV30 and TRBJ2-1; D is possibly TRBD1 (5 bases). The CDR3 has 13 residues. V was pared by 3 bases and J by 3 bases, with 9 bases between. Germline values: CDR1 GTSNPN, CDR2 SVGIG (reference sequence). CDR3 region: CAWRFDSYNEQFF. Written as DNA, the CDR3 is TGTGCCTGGAGATTCGACAGCTACAATGAGCAGTTCTTC.

The chain recombines TRBV5-1 with TRBJ2-4, with 9 bases lining up with TRBD1. Per the germline V gene, CDR1 is SGHRS and CDR2 is YFSETQ. V lost 4 bases and J lost 8; bases outside the gene matches: 7. CDR3 size: 14 residues. The CDR3 loop is CASSLETGGDIQYF. The CDR3 bases are TGCGCCAGCAGCCTCGAGACAGGGGGAGACATTCAGTACTTC.

This chain links TRBV5-1 with TRBJ1-1, with TRBD1 as a possible D gene (6 bases). V lost 0 bases, J lost 7 bases, and 22 bases lay in between. This CDR3 contains 17 residues. In germline, CDR1 is SGHRS, CDR2 YFSETQ. The CDR3 nucleotides read TGCGCCAGCAGCTTGGTTATTGCCAGGGGTCAGTATGGTGAAGCTTTCTTT. It is translated as CASSLVIARGQYGEAFF.

This sequence joins TRBV6-6 and TRBJ2-1; TRBD2 aligns across 7 bases. Germline V gene lookup returns CDR1 MNHNY and CDR2 SVGAGI (reference sequence). This CDR3 has 15 amino acids. V shed 8 bases, J shed 1 base, and the junction held 8 bases outside the gene matches. The chain's CDR3 is CASGQLADSYNEQFF. The CDR3 bases are TGTGCCAGCGGGCAGCTAGCGGATTCCTACAATGAGCAGTTCTTC.

The gene calls are TRBV6-5 and TRBJ1-1, with D tentatively TRBD1 (5 bases). The germline V gene encodes CDR1 MNHEY and CDR2 SVGAGI. There are 16 residues in the CDR3. Trimming shortened V by 0 bases and J by 0 bases, and 11 bases separated the two germline ends. The CDR3 nucleotides read TGTGCCAGCAGTTACTCGAACGCAGGGATGAACACTGAAGCTTTCTTT. Encoded protein: CASSYSNAGMNTEAFF.

Here the CDR3 reads CASSFGLAGAGELFF. Written as DNA, the CDR3 is TGCGCCAGCAGCTTCGGACTAGCGGGGGCCGGGGAGCTGTTTTTT. The rearrangement joins TRBV10-2 to TRBJ2-2; 13 positions match TRBD2. CDR3 length: 15 amino acids. Per the germline V gene, CDR1 is WSHSY and CDR2 is SAAADI. With V trimmed by 6 bases and J by 6 bases, 4 bases remained unmatched.

This chain connects TRBV6-5 to TRBJ1-4, with D tentatively TRBD1 (6 bases). The CDR3 length is 15 residues. The V and J ends lost 4 bases and 7 bases respectively, with 16 bases between them. The germline gives CDR1 MNHEY, CDR2 SVGAGI. The CDR3 DNA sequence: TGTGCCAGCAGTTCCCGTCGGACAGAGTTTGAAAAACTGTTTTTT. It codes for CASSSRRTEFEKLFF.

V and J are TRBV2 and TRBJ2-5; tentative D call: TRBD1 (5 bases). CDR1 and CDR2 from the germline V gene are SNHLY and FYNNEI. The CDR3 length is 14 residues. Trimming took 1 base from V and 5 from J, leaving 11 bases between them. CDR3 sequence: CASSEEWGLETQYF. CDR3 sequence (DNA): TGTGCCAGCAGTGAAGAGTGGGGCTTGGAGACCCAGTACTTC. The full variable domain, with the rest looked up from reference TRBV2 and TRBJ2-5, is EPEVTQTPSHQVTQMGQEVILRCVPISNHLYFYWYRQILGQKVEFLVSFYNNEISEKSEIFDDQFSVERPDGSNFTLKIRSTKLEDSAMYFCASSEEWGLETQYFGPGTRLLVL.

This rearrangement joins TRBV6-5 to TRBJ2-7; the D gene is possibly TRBD2 (6 bases). Germline V gene sequence: CDR1 MNHEY, CDR2 SVGAGI. The ends were cut back, 5 bases at V and 2 bases at J, with 13 bases in the middle. CDR3 length: 14 amino acids. This CDR3 reads CASSTSRPPYEQYF. CDR3 coding DNA: TGTGCCAGCAGTACTAGCCGACCCCCCTACGAGCAGTACTTC.

The V and J genes are TRBV15 and TRBJ1-1; D not resolved. The CDR3 loop spans 13 amino acids. Per germline, CDR1 LNHNV and CDR2 YYDKDF (reference sequence). Trimming cost V 0 bases and J 9 bases, with 11 bases left between them. The CDR3 here is CATSRDPTEQAFF. In nucleotides, the CDR3 is TGTGCCACCAGCAGAGATCCCACAGAACAAGCTTTCTTT.

A few counts support this clone. The genes are TRBV29-1 and TRBJ2-1, with D hard to call. Trimming took off 7 bases at V and 5 bases at J, with 15 bases between the two ends. From germline, CDR1 is SQVTM and CDR2 ANQGSEA. The CDR3 contains 13 residues. The CDR3 spells CSATLTVHNEQFF. Written as DNA, the CDR3 is TGCAGCGCCACGCTAACAGTTCACAATGAGCAGTTCTTC.

The chain is built from TRBV28 and TRBJ2-7, with 7 bases lining up with TRBD1. The germline V gene encodes CDR1 MDHEN and CDR2 SYDVKM. V lost 5 bases and J lost 6; bases outside the gene matches: 4. The CDR3 consists of 12 residues. The CDR3 sequence is CASSVNRGEQYF. The CDR3 nucleotides read TGTGCCAGCAGTGTAAACAGGGGCGAGCAGTACTTC.

The rearrangement uses TRBV27 and TRBJ2-5; 10 bases are a match to TRBD2. The CDR3 loop spans 18 amino acids. From germline, CDR1 is MNHEY and CDR2 SMNVEV (reference sequence). V lost 2 bases to trimming and J lost 4 bases; unmatched junction nucleotides: 13. This CDR3 is CASSLGTSGARWRETQYF. CDR3 coding DNA: TGTGCCAGCAGTTTAGGTACTAGCGGGGCTCGTTGGCGAGAGACCCAGTACTTC.

Concerning this clone itself: An end of the junction differs from the germline gene, which may be a read error. The chain joins TRBV7-9 to TRBJ2-5; D unresolved. CDR1 and CDR2 from the germline V gene are SEHNR and FQNEAQ (reference sequence). This CDR3 is built from 11 residues. The CDR3: CSSSLQETQYF. DNA for the CDR3: TGTTCCAGCAGCTTACAGGAGACCCAGTACTTC.

The chain employs TRBV7-8 and TRBJ2-1, with 12 bases identical to TRBD1. Germline V CDR1 and CDR2: SGHVS, FQNEAQ. The CDR3 has 16 residues. The trim removed 3 bases at V and 8 bases at J, leaving 8 bases unmatched. CDR3 sequence: CASSLGSGQGAYEQFF. The CDR3 DNA reads as TGTGCCAGCAGCTTGGGCTCGGGACAGGGGGCCTATGAGCAGTTCTTC.

Only a few counts were recorded for this clone. The chain is built from TRBV9 and TRBJ2-6; D might be TRBD2 (5 bases). CDR1 SGDLS and CDR2 YYNGEE come from the germline V gene. Trimming pared 5 bases from V and 0 bases from J, leaving 6 bases between. The CDR3 length is 14 residues. CDR3: CASRGSSGANVLTF. In nucleotides, the CDR3 is TGTGCCAGCAGGGGGAGCTCTGGGGCCAACGTCCTGACTTTC.

This clone came up a few times. The chain links TRBV27 to TRBJ1-5; D ambiguous. The V end was cut by 7 bases, the J end by 0 bases, with 10 bases between. CDR1 is MNHEY and CDR2 is SMNVEV in the germline V gene (reference sequence). This CDR3 is 14 amino acids long. The CDR3 protein is CASNDFPSNQPQHF. The CDR3 DNA follows: TGTGCCAGCAACGACTTCCCTAGCAATCAGCCCCAGCATTTT.

V is TRBV28 and J is TRBJ2-5; 13 positions agree with TRBD2. Germline V gives CDR1 MDHEN, CDR2 SYDVKM. The CDR3 totals 15 residues. Germline trimming cut 7 bases from V and 5 bases from J; bases unmatched to any gene: 7. CDR3 DNA: TGTGCCAGCAAAACCCGGGGACTAGCGGGGGAGACCCAGTACTTC. It encodes CASKTRGLAGETQYF. Full variable domain (remainder filled in from reference TRBV28 and TRBJ2-5): DVKVTQSSRYLVKRTGEKVFLECVQDMDHENMFWYRQDPGLGLRLIYFSYDVKMKEKGDIPEGYSVSREKKERFSLILESASTNQTSMYLCASKTRGLAGETQYFGPGTRLLVL.

DNA for the CDR3: TGTGCCATACTAGACAACTACAATCAGCCCCAGCATTTT. Translating it yields CAILDNYNQPQHF. The chain couples TRBV6-1 to TRBJ1-5, with unresolved D. The CDR3 is made up of 13 amino acids. V lost 10 bases and J lost 3, with 13 bases in between. Germline loops: CDR1 MNHNS, CDR2 SASEGT.

This clone was recorded once. V usage is TRBV25-1 and J usage is TRBJ1-2, with 8 bases aligning to TRBD1. The V gene's germline CDR1 is MGHDK and CDR2 SYGVNS. With V trimmed by 5 bases and J by 8 bases, 7 bases remained unmatched. The CDR3 is 13 residues long. CDR3 DNA sequence: TGTGCCAGCAGTCATCAGGGGGCCGGCGGCTACACCTTC. Protein product: CASSHQGAGGYTF.